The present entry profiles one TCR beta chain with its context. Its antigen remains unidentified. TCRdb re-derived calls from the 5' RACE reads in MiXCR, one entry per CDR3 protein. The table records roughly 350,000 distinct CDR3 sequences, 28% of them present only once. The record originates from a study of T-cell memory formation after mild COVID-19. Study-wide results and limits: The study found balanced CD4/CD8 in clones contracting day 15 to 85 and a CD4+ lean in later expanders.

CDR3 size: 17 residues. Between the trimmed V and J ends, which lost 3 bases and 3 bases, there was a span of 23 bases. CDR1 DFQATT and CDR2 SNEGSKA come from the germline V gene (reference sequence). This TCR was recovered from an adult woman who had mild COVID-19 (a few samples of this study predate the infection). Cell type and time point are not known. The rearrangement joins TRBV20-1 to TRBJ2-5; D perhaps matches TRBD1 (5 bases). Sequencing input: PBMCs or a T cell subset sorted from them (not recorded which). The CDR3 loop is CSASRFWNLGQEETQYF. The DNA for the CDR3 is TGCAGTGCTAGTCGGTTTTGGAACCTGGGGCAGGAAGAGACCCAGTACTTC.